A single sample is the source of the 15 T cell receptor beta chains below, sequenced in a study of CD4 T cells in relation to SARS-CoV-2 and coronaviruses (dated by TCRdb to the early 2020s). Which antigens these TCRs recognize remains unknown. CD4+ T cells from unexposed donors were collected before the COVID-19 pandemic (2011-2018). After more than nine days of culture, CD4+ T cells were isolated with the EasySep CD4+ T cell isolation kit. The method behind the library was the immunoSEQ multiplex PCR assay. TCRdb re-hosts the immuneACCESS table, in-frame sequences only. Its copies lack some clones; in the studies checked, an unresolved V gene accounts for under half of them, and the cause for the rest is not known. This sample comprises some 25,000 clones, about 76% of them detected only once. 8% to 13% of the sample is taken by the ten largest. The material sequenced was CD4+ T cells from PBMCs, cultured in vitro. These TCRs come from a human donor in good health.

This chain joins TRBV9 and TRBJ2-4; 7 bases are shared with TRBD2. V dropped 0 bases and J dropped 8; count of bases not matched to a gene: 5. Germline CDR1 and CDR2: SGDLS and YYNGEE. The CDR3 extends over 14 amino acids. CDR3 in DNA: TGTGCCAGCAGCGTAGGGGGACTACCGGACATTCAGTACTTC. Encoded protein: CASSVGGLPDIQYF.

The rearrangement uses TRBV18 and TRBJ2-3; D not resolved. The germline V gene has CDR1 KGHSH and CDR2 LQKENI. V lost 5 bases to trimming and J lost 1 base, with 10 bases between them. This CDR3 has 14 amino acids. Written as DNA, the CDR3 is TGTGCCAGCTCAGTTCAGTCCGGCACAGATACGCAGTATTTT. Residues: CASSVQSGTDTQYF.

CDR3 coding DNA: TGCGCCAGCAGCCCCTCCGTAGGACAGGGTGCCGGAAACACCATATATTTT. It codes for CASSPSVGQGAGNTIYF. V and J are TRBV5-1 and TRBJ1-3; 8 bases line up with TRBD1. This CDR3 is built from 17 residues. V was pared by 4 bases and J by 4 bases, with 13 bases of the junction left unmatched. Germline V gene sequence: CDR1 SGHRS, CDR2 YFSETQ.

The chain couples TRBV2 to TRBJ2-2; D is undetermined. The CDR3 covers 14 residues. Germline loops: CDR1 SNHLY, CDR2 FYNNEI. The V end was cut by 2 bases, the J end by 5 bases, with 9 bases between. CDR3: CASSESPSTGELFF. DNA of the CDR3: TGTGCCAGCAGTGAAAGTCCTTCGACCGGGGAGCTGTTTTTT.

Written as DNA, the CDR3 is TGCGCCAGCAGCCGCGAAATGGGGGAGACCCAGTACTTC. This gives the protein CASSREMGETQYF. J is TRBJ2-5 and V is TRBV4-1; D is ambiguous. The CDR3 is 13 residues long. CDR1 and CDR2 from the germline V gene are MGHRA and YSYEKL. The germline V and J ends were trimmed by 4 bases and 5 bases, with 11 bases remaining between them.

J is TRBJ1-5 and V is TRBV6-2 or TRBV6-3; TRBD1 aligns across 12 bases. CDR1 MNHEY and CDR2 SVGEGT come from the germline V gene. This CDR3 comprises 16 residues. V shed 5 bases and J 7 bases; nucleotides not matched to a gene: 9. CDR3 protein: CASSDPGQGAGQPQHF. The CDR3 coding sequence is TGTGCCAGCAGTGATCCGGGACAGGGGGCCGGGCAGCCCCAGCATTTT.

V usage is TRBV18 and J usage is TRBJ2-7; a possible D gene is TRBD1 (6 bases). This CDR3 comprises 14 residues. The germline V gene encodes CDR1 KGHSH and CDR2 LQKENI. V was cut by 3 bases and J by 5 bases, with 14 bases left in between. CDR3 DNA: TGTGCCAGCTCACCGGCACAGGGAGCGAACGAGCAGTACTTC. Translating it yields CASSPAQGANEQYF.

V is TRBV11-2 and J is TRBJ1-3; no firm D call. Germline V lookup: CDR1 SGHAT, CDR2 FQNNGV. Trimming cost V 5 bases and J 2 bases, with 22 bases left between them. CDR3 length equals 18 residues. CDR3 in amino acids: CASSTRAAGGTTGNTIYF. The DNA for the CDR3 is TGTGCCAGCAGCACGCGGGCCGCCGGAGGTACCACTGGAAACACCATATATTTT.

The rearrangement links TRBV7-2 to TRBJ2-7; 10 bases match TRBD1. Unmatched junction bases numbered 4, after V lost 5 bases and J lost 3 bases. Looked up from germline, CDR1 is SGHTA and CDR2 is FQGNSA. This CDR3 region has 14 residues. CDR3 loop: CASSVRDRGYEQYF. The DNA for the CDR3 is TGTGCCAGCAGCGTACGGGACAGGGGCTACGAGCAGTACTTC.

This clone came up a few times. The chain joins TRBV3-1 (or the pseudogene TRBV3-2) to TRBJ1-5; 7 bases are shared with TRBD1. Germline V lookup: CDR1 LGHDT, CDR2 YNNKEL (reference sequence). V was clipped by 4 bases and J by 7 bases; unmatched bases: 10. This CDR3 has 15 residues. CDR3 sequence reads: CASSLGQIGQQPQHF. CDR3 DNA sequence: TGTGCCAGCAGCCTGGGACAGATAGGGCAGCAGCCCCAGCATTTT.

The CDR3 region has the DNA TGTGCCAGCACCACCTCGGGGACTAGCGGGATAGGAGAGCAGTTCTTC. Translation: CASTTSGTSGIGEQFF. The gene calls are TRBV7-2 and TRBJ2-1; 13 nucleotides align to TRBD2. The CDR3 spans 16 residues. The germline V gene encodes CDR1 SGHTA and CDR2 FQGNSA. V lost 7 bases, J lost 10 bases, and 13 bases stayed unmatched.

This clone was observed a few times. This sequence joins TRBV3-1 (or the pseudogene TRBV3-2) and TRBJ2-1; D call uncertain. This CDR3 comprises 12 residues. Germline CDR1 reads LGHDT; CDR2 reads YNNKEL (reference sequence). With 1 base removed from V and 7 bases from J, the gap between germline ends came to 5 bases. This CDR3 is CASSQVGNEQFF. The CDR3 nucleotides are TGTGCCAGCAGCCAAGTGGGAAATGAGCAGTTCTTC.

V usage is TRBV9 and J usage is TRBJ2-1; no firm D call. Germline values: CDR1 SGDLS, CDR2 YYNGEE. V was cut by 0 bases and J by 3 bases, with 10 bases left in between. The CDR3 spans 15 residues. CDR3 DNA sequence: TGTGCCAGCAGCGTAGAACACGGCGGCTACAATGAGCAGTTCTTC. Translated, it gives CASSVEHGGYNEQFF.

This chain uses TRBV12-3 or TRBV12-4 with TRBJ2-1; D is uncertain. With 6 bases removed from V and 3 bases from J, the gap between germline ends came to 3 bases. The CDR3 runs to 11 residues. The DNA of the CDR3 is TGTGCCAGCAGGGACTACAATGAGCAGTTCTTC. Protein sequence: CASRDYNEQFF.

CDR3: CASSFSVEQFF. The DNA for the CDR3 is TGTGCCAGCAGCTTTTCCGTTGAGCAGTTCTTC. The chain couples TRBV11-2 to TRBJ2-1; D is unclear. In germline, CDR1 is SGHAT, CDR2 FQNNGV. The CDR3 has 11 amino acids. Trimming cost V 3 bases and J 9 bases, with 6 bases left between them.